The 31 T cell receptor beta chains given below trace back to one sample, sequenced in a study of T cell repertoires in cytomegalovirus infection. The antigens these receptors bind are not known. MiXCR, applied by TCRdb to the reads, yields one record per CDR3 protein. The sample records hundreds of thousands of distinct CDR3 sequences, less than 35% being singletons. Sequencing was performed on cultured CD8+ T cells from PBMCs, taken from culture after CMV antigen stimulation. Receptors originate from a human donor in good health (CMV status not recorded). Some clones in this sample may be carry-over from other donors' samples.

This clonotype was counted a few times. The chain recombines TRBV4-1 with TRBJ2-1, with D perhaps matching TRBD2 (5 bases). Trimming cost V 3 bases and J 5 bases, with 14 bases left between them. Germline V CDR1 and CDR2: MGHRA, YSYEKL. The CDR3 has 15 residues. The CDR3 spells CASSHTFGGDNEQFF. For the CDR3, the DNA is TGCGCCAGCAGCCATACTTTCGGAGGAGACAATGAGCAGTTCTTC.

This clonotype was recorded a few times. The gene calls are TRBV2 and TRBJ2-6, with D tentatively TRBD1 (6 bases). With 3 bases removed from V and 0 bases from J, the gap between germline ends came to 9 bases. The V gene's germline CDR1 is SNHLY and CDR2 FYNNEI. This CDR3 is built from 16 residues. The CDR3 nucleotides are TGTGCCAGCAGTGAGGGACATAGCTCTGGGGCCAACGTCCTGACTTTC. Residues: CASSEGHSSGANVLTF.

This clonotype was seen a handful of times. The chain uses TRBV27 and TRBJ2-7; tentatively, D is TRBD1 (6 bases). The CDR3 spans 15 residues. The germline V gene encodes CDR1 MNHEY and CDR2 SMNVEV (reference sequence). Trimming stripped 5 bases from V and 5 bases from J, with 19 bases between. CDR3 in DNA: TGTGCCAGCAGTCCCTTGGCACAGGGTTTCGACGAGCAGTACGTC. Translating it yields CASSPLAQGFDEQYV.

The chain recombines TRBV6-8 with TRBJ2-5; 8 positions match TRBD1. In germline, CDR1 is MNHGY, CDR2 SAAAGT. The length of the CDR3 is 16 residues. With V trimmed by 6 bases and J by 2 bases, 11 bases remained unmatched. This chain's CDR3 is CASRKTTGALQETQYF. The CDR3 region has the DNA TGTGCCAGCAGAAAAACGACAGGGGCCCTACAAGAGACCCAGTACTTC.

This chain uses TRBV27 with TRBJ1-1, with D possibly being TRBD1 (6 bases). There are 15 residues in the CDR3. The germline CDR1 and CDR2 sequences are MNHEY and SMNVEV (reference sequence). V was shortened by 0 bases and J by 3 bases, with 11 bases between the two germline ends. The CDR3 loop is CASSLSKTGYTEAFF. Here the CDR3 DNA reads TGTGCCAGCAGTTTATCGAAGACAGGCTACACTGAAGCTTTCTTT.

This clonotype has ten or more counts. The chain uses TRBV6-2 or TRBV6-3 and TRBJ2-5; the D is unclear. The CDR3 is 12 amino acids. Trimming took 7 bases from V and 3 from J, leaving 9 bases between them. The germline gives CDR1 MNHEY, CDR2 SVGEGT. CDR3 amino acids: CASNYPEETQYF. CDR3 sequence (DNA): TGTGCCAGCAACTACCCAGAAGAGACCCAGTACTTC.

This clonotype was counted only a few times. V is TRBV12-5 and J is TRBJ2-5; D possibly corresponds to TRBD1 (6 bases). Looked up from germline, CDR1 is LGHNT and CDR2 is FRNRAP. This CDR3 region has 14 residues. The germline V and J ends were trimmed by 7 bases and 2 bases, with 14 bases remaining between them. This chain's CDR3 is CASAQTRGQETQYF. Here the CDR3 DNA reads TGTGCTAGTGCCCAAACAAGGGGGCAAGAGACCCAGTACTTC.

The rearrangement links TRBV6-2 or TRBV6-3 to TRBJ2-2, with a tentative D call TRBD2 (5 bases). Germline CDR1 MNHEY, CDR2 SVGEGT. The V end lost 7 bases, the J end lost 5 bases, and 11 bases lay between the germline ends. The CDR3 spans 13 residues. The CDR3 reads CASKNGVTGELFF. The CDR3 bases are TGTGCCAGCAAGAACGGGGTAACCGGGGAGCTGTTTTTT.

The chain uses TRBV7-4 and TRBJ2-1, with TRBD2 matching 12 bases. V was clipped by 5 bases and J by 7 bases; unmatched bases: 9. Germline assignment: CDR1 SGHVT and CDR2 SQSDAQ. The CDR3 runs 16 residues. The CDR3: CASSDPLAGGINEQFF. The CDR3 bases are TGTGCCAGCAGCGATCCACTAGCGGGGGGTATAAATGAGCAGTTCTTC.

The gene calls are TRBV2 and TRBJ2-1, with 10 nucleotides matching TRBD2. J was trimmed by 10 bases and V by 10 bases; bases with no gene match: 4. The CDR3 length is 11 residues. Germline V CDR1 and CDR2: SNHLY, FYNNEI. The CDR3 spells CATSGGPEQFF. The CDR3 DNA reads TGTGCCACTAGCGGGGGACCGGAGCAGTTCTTC. The full variable domain, with the rest looked up from reference TRBV2 and TRBJ2-1, is EPEVTQTPSHQVTQMGQEVILRCVPISNHLYFYWYRQILGQKVEFLVSFYNNEISEKSEIFDDQFSVERPDGSNFTLKIRSTKLEDSAMYFCATSGGPEQFFGPGTRLTVL.

This rearrangement joins TRBV20-1 to TRBJ1-4; 9 bases match TRBD1. The CDR3 extends over 14 amino acids. Germline V CDR1 and CDR2: DFQATT, SNEGSKA (reference sequence). J was trimmed by 8 bases and V by 7 bases; bases with no gene match: 11. The CDR3 bases are TGCAGTGTCAAAACCGGGACAGGGAAAGAAAAACTGTTTTTT. This sequence encodes CSVKTGTGKEKLFF.

Only one count was recorded for this clonotype. The chain has TRBV2 and TRBJ1-1; maybe TRBD1 (5 bases). Germline V gene data show CDR1 as SNHLY and CDR2 as FYNNEI. CDR3 size: 13 residues. The ends were cut back, 4 bases at V and 11 bases at J, with 17 bases in the middle. This chain's CDR3 is CASSAPGLFRAFF. The CDR3 DNA sequence: TGTGCCAGCAGTGCGCCGGGGCTTTTCAGGGCTTTCTTT.

This clonotype was counted a few times. In nucleotides, the CDR3 is TGTGCCAGCTCTGAGACAGGGGGCGCGAGGGTATGGACCGAAGAGACCCAGTACTTC. As protein: CASSETGGARVWTEETQYF. The J gene is TRBJ2-5, the V gene TRBV18; 10 positions agree with TRBD1. CDR1 and CDR2 from the germline V gene are KGHSH and LQKENI. This CDR3 is 19 amino acids long. The J segment lost 3 bases and the V segment lost 6 bases, leaving 19 bases of the junction unmatched.

A few counts support this clonotype. The rearrangement links TRBV9 to TRBJ1-1; 12 bases fit TRBD1. This CDR3 has 16 residues. Germline-derived CDR1 and CDR2 are SGDLS and YYNGEE. V shed 3 bases and J 5 bases; nucleotides not matched to a gene: 8. The CDR3 protein is CASSAPGQGARTEAFF. The CDR3, as DNA: TGTGCCAGCAGCGCACCGGGACAGGGGGCGAGGACTGAAGCTTTCTTT.

J is TRBJ1-4 and V is TRBV27, with D possibly being TRBD1 (5 bases). The ends were cut back, 8 bases at V and 8 bases at J, with 18 bases in the middle. The germline V gene encodes CDR1 MNHEY and CDR2 SMNVEV (reference sequence). The CDR3 totals 14 residues. The CDR3 DNA sequence: TGTGCCAGCTCCTCACTAGGGACGAGAGAAAAACTGTTTTTT. The encoded protein is CASSSLGTREKLFF.

Worth noting for this clonotype: A much larger clonotype is one base distant, so this may be a read error. The chain uses TRBV7-2 and TRBJ2-7; unclear D gene. This CDR3 contains 15 residues. CDR1 is SGHTA and CDR2 is FQGNSA in the germline V gene. CDR3 coding DNA: TGTGCCAGCAGCTTAAGGGCTAGTCCCCATCTCGAGCAGTGCTTC. Translating gives CASSLRASPHLEQCF.

Note on this clonotype: One end of the junction varies from germline; a read error may be responsible. The CDR3 reads CASSQGQGATEAFF. DNA for the CDR3: TGTGCCAGCAGCCAGGGACAGGGGGCGACTGAAGCTTTCTTT. The chain links TRBV4-1 to TRBJ1-1; 12 nucleotides line up with TRBD1. The CDR3 extends over 14 amino acids. Germline V gene sequence: CDR1 MGHRA, CDR2 YSYEKL.

This clonotype was seen only a few times. The chain has TRBV19 and TRBJ2-1; D is unresolved. The length of the CDR3 is 14 residues. Trimming took 3 bases from V and 4 from J, leaving 10 bases between them. CDR1 and CDR2 (germline): LNHDA, SQIVND (reference sequence). CDR3 nucleotide sequence: TGTGCCAGTAGTATCTTGAATACGTACAATGAGCAGTTCTTC. This sequence encodes CASSILNTYNEQFF.

This clonotype was observed at least ten times. J is TRBJ1-1 and V is TRBV4-1; possible D gene TRBD1, 6 bases. V was shortened by 2 bases and J by 6 bases, with 16 bases between the two germline ends. The CDR3 loop spans 15 amino acids. Germline CDR1 and CDR2: MGHRA and YSYEKL. The CDR3 reads CASSQFVYREAEAFF. The CDR3 DNA is TGCGCCAGCAGCCAATTTGTCTACAGGGAGGCTGAAGCTTTCTTT.

The V call is TRBV7-2, the J call TRBJ1-1, with TRBD1 matching over 7 bases. CDR1 is SGHTA and CDR2 is FQGNSA in the germline V gene. Unmatched junction bases numbered 9, after V lost 2 bases and J lost 0 bases. The CDR3 is made up of 17 amino acids. CDR3 in amino acids: CASSLRTGPYMNTEAFF. CDR3 DNA sequence: TGTGCCAGCAGCTTAAGGACAGGCCCTTATATGAACACTGAAGCTTTCTTT.

Many counts were recorded for this clonotype. CDR3 region: CASSYSSGGYQPQHF. In DNA form, the CDR3 reads TGTGCCAGCAGTTACTCATCGGGGGGGTATCAGCCCCAGCATTTT. The chain has TRBV6-5 and TRBJ1-5, with D possibly being TRBD1 (5 bases). The CDR3 totals 15 residues. Per the germline V gene, CDR1 is MNHEY and CDR2 is SVGAGI. V lost 0 bases, J lost 5 bases, and 11 bases lay in between.

This clonotype was observed many times. This rearrangement joins TRBV6-1 to TRBJ1-1; D remains ambiguous. The germline V and J ends were trimmed by 6 bases and 9 bases, with 20 bases remaining between them. There are 14 residues in the CDR3. CDR1 and CDR2 from the germline V gene are MNHNS and SASEGT. CDR3 loop: CASRRNPNQVKAFF. Written as DNA, the CDR3 is TGTGCCAGCAGGAGAAACCCGAATCAGGTGAAAGCTTTCTTT.

The rearrangement uses TRBV7-9 and TRBJ2-3, with a tentative D call TRBD2 (5 bases). The CDR3 runs 16 residues. Per the germline V gene, CDR1 is SEHNR and CDR2 is FQNEAQ (reference sequence). V lost 6 bases and J lost 2, with 18 bases in between. CDR3 in amino acids: CASRTVGEAPTDTQYF. As DNA, the CDR3 is TGTGCCAGCAGGACGGTGGGAGAAGCCCCCACAGATACGCAGTATTTT.

This clonotype has ten or more counts. The chain carries TRBV7-8 and TRBJ2-7; D may be TRBD1 (6 bases). This CDR3 region has 14 residues. The ends were cut back, 7 bases at V and 6 bases at J, with 19 bases in the middle. The germline gives CDR1 SGHVS, CDR2 FQNEAQ. As DNA, the CDR3 is TGTGCCAGCATTCTAGATACAGGGTGGGCCGAGCAGTACTTC. Protein: CASILDTGWAEQYF.

This chain uses TRBV19 with TRBJ1-2, with D uncertain. The germline gives CDR1 LNHDA, CDR2 SQIVND (reference sequence). Trimming shortened V by 8 bases and J by 6 bases, and 13 bases separated the two germline ends. The CDR3 totals 12 residues. CDR3 DNA: TGTGCCAGTTTACAATGGGTTCATGGCTACACCTTC. The encoded protein is CASLQWVHGYTF.

This clonotype was seen a few times. The chain has TRBV6-6 and TRBJ2-7; 11 bases map to TRBD2. The ends lost 0 bases at V and 3 bases at J; junction bases unmatched: 4. Germline CDR1 MNHNY, CDR2 SVGAGI (reference sequence). The CDR3 runs 16 residues. CDR3 sequence (DNA): TGTGCCAGCAGTTACTCGCCTAGCGGGGGGCTCTACGAGCAGTACTTC. Translating it yields CASSYSPSGGLYEQYF.

The V gene is TRBV7-2, the J gene TRBJ2-2, with D hard to call. The V gene's germline CDR1 is SGHTA and CDR2 FQGNSA. The CDR3 has 19 residues. V lost 4 bases and J 4 bases, leaving 25 bases between the germline ends. CDR3 in amino acids: CASSSSETVLLGITGELFF. The CDR3 DNA is TGTGCCAGCAGCTCCTCTGAAACAGTACTATTGGGGATCACCGGGGAGCTGTTTTTT. The complete variable domain, with remaining parts taken from reference TRBV7-2 and TRBJ2-2, reads GAGVSQSPSNKVTEKGKDVELRCDPISGHTALYWYRQSLGQGLEFLIYFQGNSAPDKSGLPSDRFSAERTGGSVSTLTIQRTQQEDSAVYLCASSSSETVLLGITGELFFGEGSRLTVL.

The chain carries TRBV19 and TRBJ2-1; 8 bases agree with TRBD2. Germline CDR1 is LNHDA and CDR2 is SQIVND (reference sequence). With 1 base clipped from V and 4 bases from J, the junction kept 3 bases outside the gene matches. This CDR3 is 15 amino acids long. The CDR3 sequence: CASSIGSGEYNEQFF. The CDR3 coding sequence is TGTGCCAGTAGTATAGGTAGCGGGGAGTACAATGAGCAGTTCTTC.

The chain recombines TRBV2 with TRBJ1-1; TRBD1 agrees at 8 bases. After removal of 6 bases from V and 6 bases from J, the junction contained 9 bases not matched to a gene. The CDR3 has 14 residues. Germline assignment: CDR1 SNHLY and CDR2 FYNNEI. The DNA for the CDR3 is TGTGCCAGCAGGGTCATAGGACAGGGACCTGAAGCTTTCTTT. Amino acids: CASRVIGQGPEAFF.

In this sample, this clonotype turned up a few times. The J gene is TRBJ2-2, the V gene TRBV15; D might be TRBD1 (8 bases). The CDR3 covers 17 residues. The V end lost 0 bases, the J end lost 7 bases, and 18 bases lay between the germline ends. CDR1 LNHNV and CDR2 YYDKDF come from the germline V gene (reference sequence). CDR3 in amino acids: CATSRDPGTGGVGELFF. CDR3 DNA sequence: TGTGCCACCAGCAGAGATCCCGGAACAGGGGGGGTCGGGGAGCTGTTTTTT.

This clonotype was observed once. The chain combines TRBV19 with TRBJ2-5; perhaps TRBD1 as D (6 bases). With 5 bases removed from V and 2 bases from J, the gap between germline ends came to 15 bases. The CDR3 is made up of 15 amino acids. Germline assignment: CDR1 LNHDA and CDR2 SQIVND (reference sequence). The CDR3 loop reads CASSSRGYGQETQYF. In DNA, the CDR3 is TGTGCCAGTAGTTCCAGGGGATACGGGCAAGAGACCCAGTACTTC.